These 27 T cell receptor beta chains share one sample of origin, sequenced in a study of OX40 agonist ivuxolimab in advanced cancers. Library preparation used the immunoSEQ multiplex PCR assay. The immuneACCESS repertoire file appears here via TCRdb, limited to in-frame rearrangements. These files lack a portion of the clones; in checked studies, under half of the deficit traces to unresolved V genes, and the cause of the others is not known. This sample has some 48,000 clones in its table, and 80% to 85% of those were observed once. The top ten clonotypes cover around 7.9% of the sample. Sample: CD4+ or CD8+ T cells sorted from blood, taken in a trial of the OX40 agonist ivuxolimab. These receptors all stem from an adult with an advanced solid tumor such as melanoma, head and neck, liver or kidney cancer.

This clone showed up just a few times. The V call is TRBV7-9, the J call TRBJ2-2; no clear D. The V gene lost 4 bases and the J gene lost 1 base, with 19 bases spanning the gap. The CDR3 spans 18 residues. Germline CDR1 reads SEHNR; CDR2 reads FQNEAQ (reference sequence). CDR3 coding DNA: TGTGCCAGCAGCTCATCGCTGTGGGGAAAAGGGAACACCGGGGAGCTGTTTTTT. It specifies CASSSSLWGKGNTGELFF.

The chain is built from TRBV6-5 and TRBJ1-4; 9 bases agree with TRBD1. The germline CDR1 and CDR2 sequences are MNHEY and SVGAGI. The CDR3 loop spans 16 amino acids. With 3 bases clipped from V and 6 bases from J, the junction kept 8 bases outside the gene matches. The CDR3 region is CASSYRTGGRHEKLFF. CDR3 in DNA: TGTGCCAGCAGTTATCGTACAGGGGGCAGACATGAAAAACTGTTTTTT.

This rearrangement joins TRBV20-1 to TRBJ1-2; tentatively, D is TRBD1 (5 bases). Germline values: CDR1 DFQATT, CDR2 SNEGSKA (reference sequence). Trimming cost V 6 bases and J 10 bases, with 15 bases left between them. This CDR3 spans 11 amino acids. The CDR3 loop is CSATRGEVYTF. CDR3 DNA sequence: TGCAGTGCCACGAGGGGCGAAGTCTACACCTTC.

The rearrangement uses TRBV4-2 and TRBJ2-1; 9 bases align to TRBD1. Germline assignment: CDR1 LGHNA and CDR2 YNFKEQ. This CDR3 is built from 15 residues. Losses at the gene ends were 0 bases for V and 5 bases for J; bases not matched to a gene: 2. This CDR3 reads CASSQDNRGHNEQFF. The CDR3 coding sequence is TGTGCCAGCAGCCAAGATAACAGGGGGCACAATGAGCAGTTCTTC.

This rearrangement joins TRBV5-6 to TRBJ2-7; D is unclear. The CDR3 covers 14 residues. Germline V lookup: CDR1 SGHDT, CDR2 YYEEEE. The ends were cut back, 1 base at V and 0 bases at J, with 8 bases in the middle. This CDR3 reads CASSLWPGSYEQYF. The CDR3, as DNA: TGTGCCAGCAGCTTGTGGCCAGGCTCCTACGAGCAGTACTTC.

This chain links TRBV5-1 with TRBJ2-7, with 11 bases fitting TRBD2. The CDR3 has 15 residues. Germline CDR1 reads SGHRS; CDR2 reads YFSETQ. V was pared by 0 bases and J by 5 bases, with 4 bases of the junction left unmatched. CDR3 bases: TGCGCCAGCAGCTTGGTAGCGGGAGGGCTTGACGAGCAGTACTTC. As protein: CASSLVAGGLDEQYF.

J is TRBJ2-5 and V is TRBV7-9; no clear D gene. CDR3 length: 10 amino acids. Trimming left V 5 bases short and J 2 bases short, with 0 bases between. The germline CDR1 and CDR2 sequences are SEHNR and FQNEAQ (reference sequence). The CDR3 sequence is CASSQETQYF. CDR3 coding DNA: TGTGCCAGCAGCCAAGAGACCCAGTACTTC.

This chain uses TRBV11-2 with TRBJ2-5; TRBD2 might be the D (5 bases). The CDR3 sequence is 13 residues long. CDR1 and CDR2 (germline): SGHAT, FQNNGV. V lost 5 bases to trimming and J lost 14 bases, with 21 bases between them. The CDR3 here is CASSPPGLGEFYF. The DNA for the CDR3 is TGTGCCAGCAGCCCCCCCGGACTGGGAGAATTTTACTTC. The variable domain in full, completed from reference TRBV11-2 and TRBJ2-5, reads EAGVAQSPRYKIIEKRQSVAFWCNPISGHATLYWYQQILGQGPKLLIQFQNNGVVDDSQLPKDRFSAERLKGVDSTLKIQPAKLEDSAVYLCASSPPGLGEFYFGPGTRLLVL.

V gene TRBV5-4 combines with J gene TRBJ1-1; D remains unclear. This CDR3 spans 14 amino acids. V lost 4 bases and J lost 6, with 16 bases in between. CDR1 and CDR2 (germline): SGHNT, YYREEE (reference sequence). As DNA, the CDR3 is TGTGCCAGCAGCCTCTCGAGGGCAGAAGCTGAAGCTTTCTTT. Protein: CASSLSRAEAEAFF.

The chain recombines TRBV5-6 with TRBJ2-2; D not certain. Trimming shortened V by 1 base and J by 5 bases, and 6 bases separated the two germline ends. Germline V CDR1 and CDR2: SGHDT, YYEEEE. This CDR3 comprises 13 residues. CDR3 nucleotides: TGTGCCAGCAGCTTGATAGGAACCGGGGAGCTGTTTTTT. Translated, it gives CASSLIGTGELFF. The whole variable domain, remainder taken from reference TRBV5-6 and TRBJ2-2, is DAGVTQSPTHLIKTRGQQVTLRCSPKSGHDTVSWYQQALGQGPQFIFQYYEEEERQRGNFPDRFSGHQFPNYSSELNVNALLLGDSALYLCASSLIGTGELFFGEGSRLTVL.

The chain has TRBV27 and TRBJ2-1, with D perhaps matching TRBD2 (6 bases). The CDR3 sequence is 17 residues long. The germline V and J ends were trimmed by 5 bases and 5 bases, with 22 bases remaining between them. Per germline, CDR1 MNHEY and CDR2 SMNVEV (reference sequence). The CDR3 nucleotides read TGTGCCAGCAGTCCCGGACAAATCCGGGAGTGGAACAATGAGCAGTTCTTC. Its protein product is CASSPGQIREWNNEQFF.

The rearrangement links TRBV5-4 to TRBJ2-7; TRBD1 agrees at 8 bases. This CDR3 region has 15 residues. The germline gives CDR1 SGHNT, CDR2 YYREEE (reference sequence). V lost 2 bases and J lost 1; bases outside the gene matches: 5. The CDR3 nucleotides are TGTGCCAGCAGCTTCTTAACAGGGGGGTCCTACGAGCAGTACTTC. Protein sequence: CASSFLTGGSYEQYF. The full variable domain, with the rest looked up from reference TRBV5-4 and TRBJ2-7, is ETGVTQSPTHLIKTRGQQVTLRCSSQSGHNTVSWYQQALGQGPQFIFQYYREEENGRGNFPPRFSGLQFPNYSSELNVNALELDDSALYLCASSFLTGGSYEQYFGPGTRLTVT.

A remark on this clone: At one end, the junction sequence differs from germline, possibly due to a read error. The chain is built from TRBV5-4 and TRBJ1-2; D may be TRBD1 (6 bases). The germline gives CDR1 SGHNT, CDR2 YYREEE (reference sequence). This CDR3 comprises 17 residues. The DNA for the CDR3 is TGCGCCAGCAGCCAAGATGGTCCCCCAGGGGACTCCTATGGCTACACCTTC. Translated, it gives CASSQDGPPGDSYGYTF.

The chain employs TRBV5-5 and TRBJ2-7; D assignment may be TRBD1 or TRBD2 (6 bases each). Trimming took off 3 bases at V and 6 bases at J, with 19 bases between the two ends. This CDR3 comprises 15 residues. The germline V gene has CDR1 SGHKS and CDR2 YYEKEE (reference sequence). For the CDR3, the DNA is TGTGCCAGCAGCTCCCCGGGGGCTACTAGTTCCGAGCAGTACTTC. Translating gives CASSSPGATSSEQYF.

The chain uses TRBV9 and TRBJ2-1; 7 bases map to TRBD2. This CDR3 contains 13 residues. Germline CDR1 is SGDLS and CDR2 is YYNGEE. J lost 7 bases, V lost 3 bases, and 4 bases had no gene match. The CDR3 loop reads CASSASGVNEQFF. CDR3 nucleotides: TGTGCCAGCAGCGCCAGCGGGGTAAATGAGCAGTTCTTC. Using reference TRBV9 and TRBJ2-1 for the parts outside the CDR3, the full variable domain is DSGVTQTPKHLITATGQRVTLRCSPRSGDLSVYWYQQSLDQGLQFLIQYYNGEERAKGNILERFSAQQFPDLHSELNLSSLELGDSALYFCASSASGVNEQFFGPGTRLTVL.

The chain uses TRBV2 and TRBJ2-1, with D maybe TRBD2 (6 bases). Germline CDR1 reads SNHLY; CDR2 reads FYNNEI. V was cut by 6 bases and J by 7 bases, with 16 bases left in between. This CDR3 has 14 amino acids. The CDR3 is CASRGERRANEQFF. CDR3 DNA: TGTGCCAGCAGAGGAGAGAGGAGGGCGAATGAGCAGTTCTTC.

V and J are TRBV5-1 and TRBJ2-5, with 12 bases fitting TRBD2. Germline-derived CDR1 and CDR2 are SGHRS and YFSETQ. J gave up 5 bases and V 4 bases, and 3 bases lay outside the gene matches. The CDR3 loop spans 14 amino acids. CDR3 DNA sequence: TGCGCCAGCAGCGGACTAGCGGGACAGGAGACCCAGTACTTC. Translated, it gives CASSGLAGQETQYF.

This clone came up once. V is TRBV6-5 and J is TRBJ1-1, with D perhaps TRBD1 (5 bases). Trimming cost V 6 bases and J 1 base, with 12 bases left between them. The germline V gene has CDR1 MNHEY and CDR2 SVGAGI. The CDR3 is 14 residues long. CDR3: CASRLGGENTEAFF. In DNA form, the CDR3 reads TGTGCCAGCAGACTGGGGGGGGAGAACACTGAAGCTTTCTTT.

The rearrangement links TRBV7-2 to TRBJ1-1; D remains unclear. Trimming took 2 bases from V and 2 from J, leaving 9 bases between them. The CDR3 runs to 14 residues. The germline CDR1 and CDR2 sequences are SGHTA and FQGNSA. The CDR3 DNA follows: TGTGCCAGCAGCTTAAGGCCACACAACACTGAAGCTTTCTTT. This codes for CASSLRPHNTEAFF. Drawing the rest from reference TRBV7-2 and TRBJ1-1, the complete variable domain is GAGVSQSPSNKVTEKGKDVELRCDPISGHTALYWYRQSLGQGLEFLIYFQGNSAPDKSGLPSDRFSAERTGGSVSTLTIQRTQQEDSAVYLCASSLRPHNTEAFFGQGTRLTVV.

The CDR3 is CASSQEAVSSPLHF. The CDR3 DNA reads TGCGCCAGCAGCCAAGAAGCGGTGTCTTCACCCCTCCACTTT. This sequence joins TRBV4-1 and TRBJ1-6; D is unclear. This CDR3 has 14 residues. Germline V gives CDR1 MGHRA, CDR2 YSYEKL. The V end lost 0 bases, the J end lost 9 bases, and 9 bases lay between the germline ends.

The chain carries TRBV7-8 and TRBJ2-3; the D is unclear. The CDR3 has 11 residues. Trimming shortened V by 3 bases and J by 5 bases, and 3 bases separated the two germline ends. Germline V gene lookup returns CDR1 SGHVS and CDR2 FQNEAQ. The CDR3 coding sequence is TGTGCCAGCAGCTTCGGAGATACGCAGTATTTT. Translated, it gives CASSFGDTQYF.

Only a few counts were recorded for this clone. This chain connects TRBV5-1 to TRBJ1-1; the D is unclear. CDR1 SGHRS and CDR2 YFSETQ come from the germline V gene. Trimming left V 4 bases short and J 1 base short, with 14 bases between. This CDR3 spans 15 amino acids. The CDR3 spells CASSVNLQKNTEAFF. In DNA form, the CDR3 reads TGCGCCAGCAGCGTAAACCTACAGAAGAACACTGAAGCTTTCTTT.

The chain has TRBV7-2 and TRBJ2-1; 11 bases agree with TRBD2. Losses at the gene ends were 1 base for V and 8 bases for J; bases not matched to a gene: 10. CDR1 is SGHTA and CDR2 is FQGNSA in the germline V gene. CDR3 length: 17 residues. The CDR3 region has the DNA TGTGCCAGCAGCTTAGATGGGCTAGCGGGAGGAGGGGATGAGCAGTTCTTC. This encodes CASSLDGLAGGGDEQFF.

This rearrangement joins TRBV6-6 to TRBJ2-7; possible D gene TRBD2, 6 bases. CDR1 and CDR2 from the germline V gene are MNHNY and SVGAGI (reference sequence). V was clipped by 6 bases and J by 0 bases, with 15 bases between them. CDR3 length: 15 amino acids. The CDR3 DNA reads as TGTGCCAGCAGCAAACATAGCGGTTACTCCTACGAGCAGTACTTC. This sequence encodes CASSKHSGYSYEQYF.

CDR3 bases: TGCGCCAGCAGCCTGAATTTAGGACAACCCTTCTACGAGCAGTACTTC. It codes for CASSLNLGQPFYEQYF. This rearrangement joins TRBV4-1 to TRBJ2-7, with D maybe TRBD1 (5 bases). Germline V gives CDR1 MGHRA, CDR2 YSYEKL. Trimming took 4 bases from V and 3 from J, leaving 19 bases between them. The CDR3 extends over 16 amino acids.

The genes are TRBV11-1 and TRBJ2-7; no firm D call. CDR3 length: 12 amino acids. Looked up from germline, CDR1 is SGHAT and CDR2 is FQDESV (reference sequence). Trimming left V 4 bases short and J 0 bases short, with 4 bases between. This chain's CDR3 is CASSSSSYEQYF. CDR3 nucleotides: TGTGCCAGCAGCTCGAGCTCCTACGAGCAGTACTTC.

This rearrangement joins TRBV4-3 to TRBJ1-1; 11 nucleotides line up with TRBD1. The CDR3 length is 15 residues. Trimming cost V 0 bases and J 5 bases; bases outside gene matches: 2. The germline CDR1 and CDR2 sequences are LGHNA and YSLEER. CDR3 region: CASSQEGTGGTEAFF. As DNA, the CDR3 is TGCGCCAGCAGCCAAGAGGGGACAGGGGGAACTGAAGCTTTCTTT.